The next 14 T cell receptor beta chains were all read from a single sample in a study of long-term antiretroviral therapy in people with HIV. They ran version v3.0 of the immunoSEQ assay at survey level. Only in-frame clones appear in the TCRdb table, and some are missing; sequencing was by immunoSEQ multiplex PCR. The sample includes 38,000 or so clones, 85% to 95% seen only once; the top ten take approximately 2.2%. The sample was unsorted PBMCs, taken around 9 years after starting antiretroviral therapy. The source of these receptors is a man aged 30 to 45 with HIV.

This clone was picked up a small number of times. The chain uses TRBV6-5 and TRBJ1-5; D gene ambiguous. Germline assignment: CDR1 MNHEY and CDR2 SVGAGI. CDR3 length: 13 amino acids. V was cut by 4 bases and J by 5 bases, with 9 bases left in between. As DNA, the CDR3 is TGTGCCAGCAGTTCGGGGTACTATCAGCCCCAGCATTTT. Translated: CASSSGYYQPQHF.

The chain combines TRBV7-9 with TRBJ1-5; D gene unclear. The germline CDR1 and CDR2 sequences are SEHNR and FQNEAQ (reference sequence). V was cut by 3 bases and J by 5 bases, with 5 bases left in between. The CDR3 spans 12 residues. In DNA form, the CDR3 reads TGTGCCAGCAGCTTTGATTATCAGCCCCAGCATTTT. Its protein is CASSFDYQPQHF.

The chain has TRBV2 and TRBJ2-7, with D tentatively TRBD2 (5 bases). This CDR3 is 13 amino acids long. From germline, CDR1 is SNHLY and CDR2 FYNNEI. Trimming pared 4 bases from V and 6 bases from J, leaving 13 bases between. This CDR3 is CASSGGLAAEQYV. CDR3 nucleotides: TGTGCCAGCAGTGGAGGGTTAGCTGCCGAGCAGTACGTC.

V gene TRBV4-1 combines with J gene TRBJ2-7, with 7 bases identical to TRBD1. Germline values: CDR1 MGHRA, CDR2 YSYEKL. The CDR3 runs to 13 residues. J gave up 13 bases and V 0 bases, and 9 bases lay outside the gene matches. DNA for the CDR3: TGCGCCAGCAGCCAAGACGAGACAGGGCCACGTTACGTC. Encoded protein: CASSQDETGPRYV.

The gene calls are TRBV5-5 and TRBJ1-1, with D possibly matching TRBD1 (5 bases). The V gene's germline CDR1 is SGHKS and CDR2 YYEKEE (reference sequence). This CDR3 contains 12 residues. Trimming shortened V by 3 bases and J by 8 bases, and 11 bases separated the two germline ends. CDR3 sequence: CASSWGGQEAFF. The CDR3 bases are TGTGCCAGCAGCTGGGGAGGACAAGAAGCTTTCTTT.

This chain joins TRBV5-4 and TRBJ1-1; D perhaps matches TRBD1 (5 bases). CDR3 length equals 14 residues. V was shortened by 2 bases and J by 7 bases, with 15 bases between the two germline ends. Germline V gives CDR1 SGHNT, CDR2 YYREEE (reference sequence). The CDR3, as DNA: TGTGCCAGCAGCTTTGGCATCAGGGTTGATGAAGCTTTCTTT. Protein: CASSFGIRVDEAFF.

The rearrangement uses TRBV29-1 and TRBJ2-2; TRBD1 aligns across 9 bases. Germline CDR1 and CDR2: SQVTM and ANQGSEA. CDR3 length: 14 residues. Unmatched junction bases numbered 9, after V lost 7 bases and J lost 6 bases. The CDR3 bases are TGCAGCGCTAGGCCGGGACAGGGTTCCGGGGAGCTGTTTTTT. It yields the protein CSARPGQGSGELFF.

The chain uses TRBV7-2 and TRBJ1-6; D remains unclear. There are 18 residues in the CDR3. Trimming stripped 1 base from V and 0 bases from J, with 13 bases between. Germline V gene sequence: CDR1 SGHTA, CDR2 FQGNSA. The chain's CDR3 is CASSLVVQRSSYNSPLHF. In nucleotides, the CDR3 is TGTGCCAGCAGCTTAGTTGTCCAGAGGAGCTCCTATAATTCACCCCTCCACTTT.

The chain is built from TRBV7-2 and TRBJ2-3; TRBD2 agrees at 9 bases. In germline, CDR1 is SGHTA, CDR2 FQGNSA. The junction had 8 bases not matched to a gene; V was cut back by 0 bases and J by 4 bases. The CDR3 is 17 residues long. CDR3 residues: CASSLALSRGGADTQYF. The CDR3 bases are TGTGCCAGCAGCTTAGCGCTTTCGCGGGGGGGCGCAGATACGCAGTATTTT. Drawing the rest from reference TRBV7-2 and TRBJ2-3, the complete variable domain is GAGVSQSPSNKVTEKGKDVELRCDPISGHTALYWYRQSLGQGLEFLIYFQGNSAPDKSGLPSDRFSAERTGGSVSTLTIQRTQQEDSAVYLCASSLALSRGGADTQYFGPGTRLTVL.

This clone is a singleton in its sample. The chain combines TRBV11-2 with TRBJ2-2; 7 positions agree with TRBD1. The CDR3 is 15 residues long. The germline gives CDR1 SGHAT, CDR2 FQNNGV. Trimming removed 3 bases from V and 8 bases from J; junction bases left unmatched: 9. The CDR3 sequence: CASSFYEGAAGELFF. Written as DNA, the CDR3 is TGTGCCAGCAGCTTTTACGAGGGGGCCGCAGGGGAGCTGTTTTTT.

This clone was seen a single time. The gene calls are TRBV28 and TRBJ1-2; D is possibly TRBD1 (5 bases). The CDR3 has 15 residues. Trimming removed 3 bases at V and 3 bases at J, with 14 bases between. Per the germline V gene, CDR1 is MDHEN and CDR2 is SYDVKM. CDR3 sequence (DNA): TGTGCCAGCAGTTTGAACCCAGGGAGAGACTATGGCTACACCTTC. It codes for CASSLNPGRDYGYTF.

A single count supports this clone. For the CDR3, the DNA is TGTGCCAGGGACCTGGGGGAGAACTCCTACAATGAGCAGTTCTTC. Its translation is CARDLGENSYNEQFF. The chain combines TRBV2 with TRBJ2-1; D might be TRBD1 or TRBD2, each matching 5 bases. The CDR3 length is 15 residues. CDR1 and CDR2 from the germline V gene are SNHLY and FYNNEI. V was shortened by 9 bases and J by 0 bases, with 15 bases between the two germline ends.

V and J are TRBV2 and TRBJ2-7, with TRBD1 matching over 10 bases. Germline CDR1 is SNHLY and CDR2 is FYNNEI. The ends lost 8 bases at V and 6 bases at J; junction bases unmatched: 4. CDR3 length: 12 residues. CDR3: CASRDRGPEQYF. In DNA form, the CDR3 reads TGTGCCAGCCGGGACAGGGGTCCCGAGCAGTACTTC.

The chain combines TRBV18 with TRBJ1-1; D is perhaps TRBD1 (5 bases). The CDR3 sequence is 14 residues long. Trimming took off 8 bases at V and 1 base at J, with 14 bases between the two ends. Germline-derived CDR1 and CDR2 are KGHSH and LQKENI. CDR3 DNA sequence: TGTGCCAGCACCCAGGGATATCGGAACACTGAAGCTTTCTTT. Its translation: CASTQGYRNTEAFF.